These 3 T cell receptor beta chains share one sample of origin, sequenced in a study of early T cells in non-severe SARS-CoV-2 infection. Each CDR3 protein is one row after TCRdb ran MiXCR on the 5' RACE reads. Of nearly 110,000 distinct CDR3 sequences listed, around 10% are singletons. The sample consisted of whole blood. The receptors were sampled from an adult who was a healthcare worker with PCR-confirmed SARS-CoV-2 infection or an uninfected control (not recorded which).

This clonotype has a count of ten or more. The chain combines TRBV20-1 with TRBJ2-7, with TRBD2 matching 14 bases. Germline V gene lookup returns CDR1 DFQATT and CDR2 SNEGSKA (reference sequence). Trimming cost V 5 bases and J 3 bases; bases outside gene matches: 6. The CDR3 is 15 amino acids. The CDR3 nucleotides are TGCAGTGCTCCCGGGACTAGCGGGAGAGTCTACGAGCAGTACTTC. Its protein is CSAPGTSGRVYEQYF.

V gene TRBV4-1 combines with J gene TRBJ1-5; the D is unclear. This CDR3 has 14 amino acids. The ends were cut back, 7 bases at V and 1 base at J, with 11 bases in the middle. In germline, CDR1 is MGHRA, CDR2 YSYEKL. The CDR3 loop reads CASKGSRSNQPQHF. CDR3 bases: TGCGCCAGCAAAGGAAGCCGGAGCAATCAGCCCCAGCATTTT.

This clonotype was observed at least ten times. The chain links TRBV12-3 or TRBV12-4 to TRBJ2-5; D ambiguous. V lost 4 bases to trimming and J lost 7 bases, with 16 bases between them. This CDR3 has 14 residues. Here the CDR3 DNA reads TGTGCCAGCAGTTCGGTGGGAAGTAAAGGGACCCAGTACTTC. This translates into CASSSVGSKGTQYF.